This T cell receptor (beta chain) was documented in a study of T cell responses to AZD1222 COVID-19 vaccine. General study results and limits: Reports say nearly half of spike-specific TCRs go after unmutated variant regions. The CD4 TCRs associated with vaccination extended across spike and predominated at 160-218 and 743-854. Just six people given AZD1222 tested seropositive at baseline.

Second-dose intervals near 4 or 12 weeks were combined. Comment on this clone: Antigen: not known.

Profiling relied on immunoSEQ multiplex PCR, and the TCRdb table lists in-frame clones only, not all of them. The table records fewer than 150,000 clones, 88% of them present only once. J gave up 6 bases and V 0 bases, and 3 bases lay outside the gene matches. The germline V gene has CDR1 SGHNT and CDR2 YYREEE (reference sequence). The CDR3 contains 13 residues. The sequence derives from an adult who received the AZD1222 COVID-19 vaccine. The chain combines TRBV5-4 with TRBJ2-7, with 7 bases matching TRBD2. The sample in question was peripheral blood, obtained 28 days after the second AZD1222 dose. The CDR3 DNA reads as TGTGCCAGCAGCTTGGGCGGGGGAATCGAGCAGTACTTC. Translating gives CASSLGGGIEQYF.